This TCR beta chain was retrieved from a study of CD8+CD57+ T cells in acquired aplastic anemia. Study background: Sorted CD4+ and CD8+ cells gave a mean 3.2 ug DNA, range 0.2 to 27.4 ug.

Note on this clonotype: The antigen remains undetermined.

General study results and limits: Levels of CD8+ Simpson's diversity were not significantly distinct in patients versus controls. Comparison of patients with controls identified roughly 27 shared CD8+ CDR3 sequences.

The germline gives CDR1 SEHNR, CDR2 FQNEAQ (reference sequence). The CDR3 is 15 amino acids. Trimming stripped 1 base from V and 1 base from J, with 10 bases between. The patients chosen for sequencing had shown expansion of CD8+CD57+ cells (detected by flow cytometry). The patients, all of them, had severe acquired aplastic anemia. Profiles of TCR beta VDJ and CDR3 were generated from a genomic DNA template. TCRdb reanalysed the reads using MiXCR and keeps one entry per CDR3 protein. This table has approximately 170,000 distinct CDR3 sequences, approximately 44% appearing once. The chain recombines TRBV7-9 with TRBJ1-2; no clear D. Sequencing input: sorted CD4+, CD8+, or CD8+CD57+ T cells (not recorded which) from PBMCs. The source of this sequence is a human donor with aplastic anemia. The CDR3 nucleotides are TGTGCCAGCAGCTTAGGGATCGGCTTTAACTATGGCTACACCTTC. Protein product: CASSLGIGFNYGYTF.